A selection of T cell receptor beta chains follows, all from one sample in a study of T cells in Graves' hyperthyroidism and ophthalmopathy. MiXCR, run by TCRdb on the multiplex PCR reads, gives a single entry per CDR3 protein. There are 750,000 to 950,000 distinct CDR3 sequences in the sample; more than 30% occur only once, and approximately 8.7% lies in the top ten. The source material was blood. Every receptor here comes from a man aged 18 to 35 with Graves' hyperthyroidism. CDR3s include the opening cysteine and the closing phenylalanine or tryptophan. Each record gives: clone size, J gene, V gene, D gene, CDR3 DNA, CDR3 protein. The D gene is left open where the match is weak. Size is stated for part of the rows, as once, few or many counts, or as a class when the clone is expanded.

abundance: few; j_gene: TRBJ1-5; v_gene: TRBV10-3; d_gene: TRBD1; CDR3nt: TGTGCCAGCAGGGAACAGGGGTATAGCAATCAGCCCCAGCATTTT; CDR3aa: CASREQGYSNQPQHF
abundance: .; j_gene: TRBJ2-7; v_gene: TRBV12-3/TRBV12-4; d_gene: .; CDR3nt: TGTGCCAGCAGTATCGCGACAGGCTACGAGCAGTACTTC; CDR3aa: CASSIATGYEQYF
abundance: .; j_gene: TRBJ2-7; v_gene: TRBV12-3/TRBV12-4; d_gene: TRBD1; CDR3nt: TGTGCCAGCAGTTCACTCACAGGGGGAGCCTACGAGCAGTACTTC; CDR3aa: CASSSLTGGAYEQYF
abundance: many; j_gene: TRBJ2-2; v_gene: TRBV29-1; d_gene: .; CDR3nt: TGCAGCGTTGATGAGGACAGCACCGGGGAGCTGTTTTTT; CDR3aa: CSVDEDSTGELFF
abundance: .; j_gene: TRBJ1-6; v_gene: TRBV10-3; d_gene: TRBD1; CDR3nt: TGTGCCAAGGGGGCATCGGGTAATTCACCCCTCCACTTT; CDR3aa: CAKGASGNSPLHF
abundance: .; j_gene: TRBJ2-5; v_gene: TRBV20-1; d_gene: TRBD2; CDR3nt: TGCAGTGCTAGTCCCCGAAGACTAGCGGGGGCCAAAGAGACCCAGTACTTC; CDR3aa: CSASPRRLAGAKETQYF
abundance: few; j_gene: TRBJ1-1; v_gene: TRBV7-9; d_gene: .; CDR3nt: TGTGCCAGCAGCTTAGTTCGGGGGCGGAATGAAGCTTTCTTT; CDR3aa: CASSLVRGRNEAFF
abundance: .; j_gene: TRBJ1-1; v_gene: TRBV19; d_gene: .; CDR3nt: TGTGCCAGCAGTGAGGGGCTTGGGACTGGAGCTTTCTTT; CDR3aa: CASSEGLGTGAFF
abundance: .; j_gene: TRBJ2-7; v_gene: TRBV25-1; d_gene: TRBD1; CDR3nt: TGTGCCGGGACAGGGGCCTGGGAGCAGTACTTC; CDR3aa: CAGTGAWEQYF
abundance: few; j_gene: TRBJ2-7; v_gene: TRBV7-2; d_gene: .; CDR3nt: TGTGCCAGCAGCTTGTCGGGGGCCGAGCAGTACTTC; CDR3aa: CASSLSGAEQYF
abundance: many; j_gene: TRBJ1-5; v_gene: TRBV29-1; d_gene: TRBD1; CDR3nt: TGCAGCGTTACTCAGGGACAGGGGTCCCAGCCCCAGCATTTT; CDR3aa: CSVTQGQGSQPQHF
abundance: few; j_gene: TRBJ1-5; v_gene: TRBV5-1; d_gene: TRBD1; CDR3nt: TGCGCCAGCAGCTCTGGGACAGGGGGGAGAAATCAGCCCCAGCATTTT; CDR3aa: CASSSGTGGRNQPQHF
abundance: .; j_gene: TRBJ1-1; v_gene: TRBV5-1; d_gene: TRBD1; CDR3nt: TGCGCCAGCAGGGCGGACAGGGGGCTTACTGAAGCTTTCTTT; CDR3aa: CASRADRGLTEAFF
abundance: .; j_gene: TRBJ1-3; v_gene: TRBV6-1; d_gene: TRBD1; CDR3nt: TGTGCCAGCGGGACAGGGGGCGGAAACACCATATATTTT; CDR3aa: CASGTGGGNTIYF
abundance: few; j_gene: TRBJ1-2; v_gene: TRBV5-1; d_gene: .; CDR3nt: TGCGCCAGCAGCCAGGAGGAGGGTTACTATGGCTACACCTTC; CDR3aa: CASSQEEGYYGYTF
abundance: few; j_gene: TRBJ1-5; v_gene: TRBV4-1; d_gene: TRBD1; CDR3nt: TGCGCCAGCAGCCAGGACGTACAGGGGGCTTTTGATCAGCCCCAGCATTTT; CDR3aa: CASSQDVQGAFDQPQHF
abundance: many; j_gene: TRBJ1-6; v_gene: TRBV19; d_gene: TRBD1; CDR3nt: TGTGCCAGTACTCCCGGACAGGCCTCGAATTCACCCCTCCACTTT; CDR3aa: CASTPGQASNSPLHF
abundance: .; j_gene: TRBJ1-1; v_gene: TRBV19; d_gene: .; CDR3nt: TGTGCCAGTAGTATAGGAAGGGGCACGGTCACTGAAGCTTTCTTT; CDR3aa: CASSIGRGTVTEAFF
abundance: .; j_gene: TRBJ2-7; v_gene: TRBV7-9; d_gene: .; CDR3nt: TGTGCCAGCAGCGAGTCTAGTACCGGGGAGCTGTACTTC; CDR3aa: CASSESSTGELYF
abundance: many; j_gene: TRBJ1-1; v_gene: TRBV7-2; d_gene: .; CDR3nt: TGTGCCAGCAGCTTAGAGGCAGGGACTGGTGAAGCTTTCTTT; CDR3aa: CASSLEAGTGEAFF
abundance: many; j_gene: TRBJ1-3; v_gene: TRBV9; d_gene: .; CDR3nt: TGTGCCAGCAGCGTAGGGGGGATGCCTCCAAACATATATTTT; CDR3aa: CASSVGGMPPNIYF
abundance: .; j_gene: TRBJ2-6; v_gene: TRBV5-1; d_gene: .; CDR3nt: TGCGCCAGCAGCCCAGATCGTGACAGTAACTCTGGGGCCAACGTCCTGACTTTC; CDR3aa: CASSPDRDSNSGANVLTF
abundance: .; j_gene: TRBJ2-3; v_gene: TRBV9; d_gene: .; CDR3nt: TGTGCCAGCAGCCCGCGCAGGGTAAGCGCAGATACGCAGTATTTT; CDR3aa: CASSPRRVSADTQYF
abundance: .; j_gene: TRBJ2-5; v_gene: TRBV29-1; d_gene: .; CDR3nt: TGCAGCGTTGAGACAGTACAAGAGACCCAGTACTTC; CDR3aa: CSVETVQETQYF
abundance: .; j_gene: TRBJ1-3; v_gene: TRBV7-2; d_gene: .; CDR3nt: TGTGCCAGCAGCTTAAGTGGTTCCAGGCAGGGCAGTGGAAACACCATATATTTT; CDR3aa: CASSLSGSRQGSGNTIYF
abundance: few; j_gene: TRBJ1-1; v_gene: TRBV14; d_gene: .; CDR3nt: TGTGCCAGCAGCCAAGTTGGGACCCCTGAAGCTTTCTTT; CDR3aa: CASSQVGTPEAFF
abundance: many; j_gene: TRBJ1-6; v_gene: TRBV7-2; d_gene: .; CDR3nt: TGTGCCAGCAGCTCTCAAGCAGTCCCGAATTCACCCCTCCACTTT; CDR3aa: CASSSQAVPNSPLHF